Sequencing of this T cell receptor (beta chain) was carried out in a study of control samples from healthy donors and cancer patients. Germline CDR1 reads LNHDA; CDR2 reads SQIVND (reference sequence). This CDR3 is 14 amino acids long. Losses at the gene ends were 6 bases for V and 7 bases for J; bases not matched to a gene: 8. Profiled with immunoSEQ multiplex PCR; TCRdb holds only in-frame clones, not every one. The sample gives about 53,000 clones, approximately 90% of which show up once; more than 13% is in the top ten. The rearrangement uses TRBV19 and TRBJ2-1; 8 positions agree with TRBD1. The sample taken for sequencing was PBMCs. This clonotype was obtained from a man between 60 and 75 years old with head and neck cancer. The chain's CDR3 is CASRSRGLVNEQFF. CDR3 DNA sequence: TGTGCCAGTAGAAGCAGGGGGCTTGTGAATGAGCAGTTCTTC. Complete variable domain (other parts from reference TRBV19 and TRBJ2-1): DGGITQSPKYLFRKEGQNVTLSCEQNLNHDAMYWYRQDPGQGLRLIYYSQIVNDFQKGDIAEGYSVSREKKESFPLTVTSAQKNPTAFYLCASRSRGLVNEQFFGPGTRLTVL.